A single sample gave rise to the 9 T cell receptor beta chains below, sequenced in a study of blood T cells in healthy people across ages (dated by TCRdb to 2014 to 2015). Library preparation was by 5' RACE. A second PCR of roughly 7 to 11 cycles was run with a J-beta primer mix and a sample-barcoded 5' primer. The raw public reads went through TCRdb reprocessing: fastp at Q25, MiXCR clone calling, in-frame beta chains kept. Duplicate CDR3 protein sequences are folded into a single record with the most common DNA and genes. The sample table holds some 1,800,000 distinct CDR3 sequences, of which about two fifths were seen once. The ten largest clones add up to roughly 23% of the sample. The sequencing input was blood. The receptors derive from a human donor in good health.

The chain joins TRBV20-1 to TRBJ1-2; TRBD1 matches at 11 bases. This CDR3 has 13 amino acids. From germline, CDR1 is DFQATT and CDR2 SNEGSKA (reference sequence). V dropped 6 bases and J dropped 3; count of bases not matched to a gene: 3. The CDR3 spells CSAGDRGDYGYTF. CDR3 sequence (DNA): TGCAGTGCAGGGGACAGGGGGGACTATGGCTACACCTTC.

The chain is built from TRBV14 and TRBJ2-4; 8 bases match TRBD1. CDR1 SGHDN and CDR2 FVKESK come from the germline V gene. This CDR3 comprises 13 residues. V gave up 4 bases and J gave up 13 bases; unmatched junction bases: 9. The CDR3 DNA sequence: TGTGCCAGCAGCCCCCTGGACAGGGATCTGCAGTACTTC. It codes for CASSPLDRDLQYF.

The chain combines TRBV7-3 with TRBJ1-6; TRBD1 agrees at 7 bases. J lost 3 bases, V lost 4 bases, and 3 bases had no gene match. Germline loops: CDR1 SGHTA, CDR2 FQGTGA. The CDR3 spans 15 residues. The CDR3 reads CASSSTGFYNSPLHF. In nucleotides, the CDR3 is TGTGCCAGCAGCTCGACAGGGTTCTATAATTCACCCCTCCACTTT.

This clonotype turned up a few times. The J gene is TRBJ1-2, the V gene TRBV5-5; TRBD1 is a possible D gene (5 bases). Germline CDR1 and CDR2: SGHKS and YYEKEE (reference sequence). The V end lost 4 bases, the J end lost 4 bases, and 11 bases lay between the germline ends. The CDR3 consists of 13 residues. CDR3 nucleotides: TGTGCCAGCAGCCCGACAGAGTTCTATGGCTACACCTTC. Its translation: CASSPTEFYGYTF.

This clonotype has more than one count but fewer than ten. V and J are TRBV6-6 and TRBJ1-4; 9 nucleotides align to TRBD1. The CDR3 is 15 amino acids. Trimming cost V 5 bases and J 8 bases; bases outside gene matches: 9. CDR1 MNHNY and CDR2 SVGAGI come from the germline V gene (reference sequence). In DNA form, the CDR3 reads TGTGCCAGCAGTCTGACAGGGGGAGATGAGGAAAAACTGTTTTTT. Protein sequence: CASSLTGGDEEKLFF.

The chain couples TRBV5-5 to TRBJ2-1, with no clear D. Trimming left V 0 bases short and J 9 bases short, with 19 bases between. Germline CDR1 reads SGHKS; CDR2 reads YYEKEE (reference sequence). CDR3 size: 16 residues. CDR3 region: CASSLVSPLGVGEQFF. The CDR3 coding sequence is TGTGCCAGCAGCTTGGTGTCCCCCTTAGGAGTAGGTGAGCAGTTCTTC.

The sample holds a few counts of this clonotype. The chain couples TRBV20-1 to TRBJ1-2; D gene ambiguous. From germline, CDR1 is DFQATT and CDR2 SNEGSKA (reference sequence). V gave up 0 bases and J gave up 8 bases, with 16 bases separating them. CDR3 size: 14 residues. The chain's CDR3 is CSARDHGQISGYTF. CDR3 nucleotides: TGCAGTGCTAGAGATCATGGGCAAATAAGCGGCTACACCTTC.

This rearrangement joins TRBV5-1 to TRBJ2-1, with 8 nucleotides matching TRBD2. The CDR3 is made up of 15 amino acids. Germline assignment: CDR1 SGHRS and CDR2 YFSETQ. The V gene end was trimmed by 4 bases and the J gene end by 2 bases; junction bases not matched to a gene: 5. The CDR3 is CASSRDGGAYNEQFF. Here the CDR3 DNA reads TGCGCCAGCAGCAGGGACGGGGGGGCCTACAATGAGCAGTTCTTC.

V usage is TRBV7-9 and J usage is TRBJ2-6; D might be TRBD1 (6 bases). CDR1 SEHNR and CDR2 FQNEAQ come from the germline V gene (reference sequence). The germline V and J ends were trimmed by 4 bases and 2 bases, with 15 bases remaining between them. There are 17 residues in the CDR3. CDR3 nucleotide sequence: TGTGCCAGCAGCTCTTCCGGCAGGGGCCCTGGGGCCAACGTCCTGACTTTC. Residues: CASSSSGRGPGANVLTF.